The clone carrying this T cell receptor (beta chain) was detected ten times or more. Its antigen is as yet unknown. Healthy Caucasians provided all donations. This sample is part of a study of identical twins. Study-wide results and caveats: Monozygotic twin pairs showed more out-of-frame TCR alpha sharing than models estimated.

Germline assignment: CDR1 SGHTA and CDR2 FQGNSA. J lost 3 bases, V lost 8 bases, and 3 bases had no gene match. The CDR3 contains 13 residues. A single record per CDR3 protein comes from TCRdb applying MiXCR to the 5' RACE reads. Counted here are some 900,000 distinct CDR3 sequences, about 12% occurring once; the ten biggest clones make up around 1.5%. The same data also went into a second study, on yellow fever vaccine responses in identical twins.

The sequenced material came from PBMCs. This TCR came from a woman in her late teens or twenties in good health. The rearrangement links TRBV7-2 to TRBJ1-4, with 7 bases that match TRBD1. The CDR3 DNA reads TGTGCCAGCCGGGGACAGCCTAATGAAAAACTGTTTTTT. Protein sequence: CASRGQPNEKLFF.